This T cell receptor (beta chain) was identified in a study of low-dose radiotherapy and immunotherapy resistance in tumors. Described time point: after trial treatment. Regarding treatment: LDRT plus nivolumab, ipilimumab, low-dose cyclophosphamide and aspirin (RACIN trial). The CDR3 is 13 amino acids. The ends lost 9 bases at V and 2 bases at J; junction bases unmatched: 6. The germline CDR1 and CDR2 sequences are SNHLY and FYNNEI. First-strand cDNA relied on TRAV- and TRBV-specific primers spanning alpha and beta chains. The PCR that amplified TCRs ran for around 20 cycles, relying on a constant-region primer and a V-primer adapter. TCRdb reanalysed the reads using MiXCR and keeps one entry per CDR3 protein. Here the sample spans 95,000 to 100,000 distinct CDR3 sequences, 20% to 25% being singletons. This clonotype was counted a few times.

The chain couples TRBV2 to TRBJ2-5; 7 nucleotides match TRBD2. The sequencing here drew on PBMCs, taken after low-dose radiotherapy plus immunotherapy. This clonotype was sampled from a male donor with prostate cancer. The CDR3 sequence is CASGRAKQETQYF. The DNA of the CDR3 is TGTGCCAGTGGGAGGGCTAAACAAGAGACCCAGTACTTC. The full variable domain, completed using reference TRBV2 and TRBJ2-5, is EPEVTQTPSHQVTQMGQEVILRCVPISNHLYFYWYRQILGQKVEFLVSFYNNEISEKSEIFDDQFSVERPDGSNFTLKIRSTKLEDSAMYFCASGRAKQETQYFGPGTRLLVL.